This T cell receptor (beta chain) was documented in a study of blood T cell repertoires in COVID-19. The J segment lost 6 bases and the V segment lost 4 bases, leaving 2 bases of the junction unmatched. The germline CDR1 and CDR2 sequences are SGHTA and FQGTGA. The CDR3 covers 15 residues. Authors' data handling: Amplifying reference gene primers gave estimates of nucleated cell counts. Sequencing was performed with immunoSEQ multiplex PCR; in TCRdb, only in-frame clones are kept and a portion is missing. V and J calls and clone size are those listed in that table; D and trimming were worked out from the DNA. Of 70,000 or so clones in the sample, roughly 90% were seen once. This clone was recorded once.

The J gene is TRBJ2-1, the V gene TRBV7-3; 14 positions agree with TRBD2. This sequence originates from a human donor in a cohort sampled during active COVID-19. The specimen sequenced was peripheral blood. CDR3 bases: TGTGCCAGCAGCTCGGGACTAGCGGGAGCCAATGAGCAGTTCTTC. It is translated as CASSSGLAGANEQFF.